Below are 8 T cell receptor beta chains sequenced from a single sample in a study of T cell repertoires in cytomegalovirus infection. TCRdb re-called the reads with MiXCR, one entry per CDR3 protein. The profile shows approximately 30,000 distinct CDR3 sequences, 15% to 20% of them singletons. These receptors have no known antigen. This specimen was CD8+ T cells from cultured PBMCs, taken from culture after CMV antigen stimulation. The receptors originated from a human donor in good health (CMV status not recorded). Some clones in this sample may be carry-over from other donors' samples.

In its sample, this clonotype was seen a few times. The chain couples TRBV12-3 or TRBV12-4 to TRBJ2-1, with 10 bases matching TRBD2. The J segment lost 6 bases and the V segment lost 7 bases, leaving 6 bases of the junction unmatched. The CDR3 sequence is 14 residues long. CDR3 nucleotides: TGTGCCAGCACCCCTAGCGGGAGCGGCAATGAGCAGTTCTTC. It translates to CASTPSGSGNEQFF.

There are a few counts of this clonotype. The V and J genes are TRBV23-1 and TRBJ1-5, with 7 bases that match TRBD1. TRBV23-1 is noted as an ORF with a role that remains uncertain. The V gene end was trimmed by 3 bases and the J gene end by 2 bases; junction bases not matched to a gene: 7. This CDR3 is built from 16 residues. The CDR3 sequence is CASSHTGAGRNQPQHF. The CDR3 DNA is TGCGCCAGCAGTCATACAGGGGCCGGGCGCAATCAGCCCCAGCATTTT.

The table lists this clonotype with a few counts. V gene TRBV11-2 combines with J gene TRBJ1-1, with D unclear. Per the germline V gene, CDR1 is SGHAT and CDR2 is FQNNGV. The V gene lost 3 bases and the J gene lost 3 bases, with 8 bases spanning the gap. CDR3 size: 13 residues. CDR3 sequence (DNA): TGTGCCAGCAGCTTCCCCGGCTACACTGAAGCTTTCTTT. Translated, it gives CASSFPGYTEAFF.

This clonotype was observed a handful of times. The chain combines TRBV28 with TRBJ2-5, with D possibly matching TRBD2 (5 bases). The CDR3 runs 14 residues. Per the germline V gene, CDR1 is MDHEN and CDR2 is SYDVKM. V was trimmed by 8 bases and J by 3 bases, leaving 16 bases between them. DNA for the CDR3: TGTGCCAGCGTCCCTCTCGGGGAGAAAGAGACCCAGTACTTC. This translates into CASVPLGEKETQYF.

The table lists this clonotype with many counts. The rearrangement links TRBV27 to TRBJ2-7, with D possibly TRBD2 on 5 matching bases. Germline V lookup: CDR1 MNHEY, CDR2 SMNVEV (reference sequence). The CDR3 is 14 residues long. Trimming removed 1 base from V and 2 bases from J, with 9 bases in between. The CDR3 DNA is TGTGCCAGCAGTTTATATGCGGGTACCTACGAGCAGTACTTC. It is translated as CASSLYAGTYEQYF.

This clonotype was counted a few times. The rearrangement uses TRBV15 and TRBJ1-2, with D perhaps matching TRBD1 (6 bases). The ends were cut back, 3 bases at V and 1 base at J, with 9 bases in the middle. Germline loops: CDR1 LNHNV, CDR2 YYDKDF (reference sequence). There are 14 residues in the CDR3. In DNA, the CDR3 is TGTGCCACCAGCAGTAGGGGGGATAACTATGGCTACACCTTC. It specifies CATSSRGDNYGYTF.

The chain employs TRBV13 and TRBJ2-1; no clear D gene. The CDR3 length is 15 residues. The germline CDR1 and CDR2 sequences are PRHDT and FYEKMQ (reference sequence). V lost 4 bases to trimming and J lost 2 bases, with 12 bases between them. The CDR3 spells CASSSDFSPYNEQFF. CDR3 nucleotide sequence: TGTGCCAGCAGCTCAGATTTTTCCCCCTACAATGAGCAGTTCTTC.

The sample holds many counts of this clonotype. The chain uses TRBV11-2 and TRBJ2-5; perhaps TRBD2 as D (6 bases). CDR3 length: 15 residues. Germline lookup yields CDR1 SGHAT and CDR2 FQNNGV. Between the trimmed V and J ends, which lost 5 bases and 1 base, there was a span of 14 bases. The CDR3 here is CASSPAGSGQETQYF. The DNA for the CDR3 is TGTGCCAGCAGCCCCGCGGGTAGCGGCCAAGAGACCCAGTACTTC.